This TCR beta chain is from a study of PD-1 blockade in classical Hodgkin lymphoma. Study-wide findings and caveats: Reports described newly diagnosed patients as having lower baseline TCR diversity than healthy donors. Researchers reported that CD4+ TCR diversity, though not CD8+, rose significantly by C4D1. Prior to therapy, complete responders displayed diversity much like that of newly diagnosed patients.

The CDR3 consists of 14 residues. Germline assignment: CDR1 SNHLY and CDR2 FYNNEI. V shed 3 bases and J shed 7 bases, with 12 bases lying between them. Libraries were prepared by immunoSEQ multiplex PCR; TCRdb keeps only in-frame clonotypes and omits some of them. This repertoire shows roughly 96,000 clones, roughly 87% found once; its top ten account for about 10%. Following autologous stem cell transplantation, relapse occurred in every patient, and exposure to brentuximab vedotin varied. Worth noting for this clone: Its antigen is currently unknown.

Sequencing was performed on peripheral blood mononuclear cells (PBMCs), taken before the second cycle of nivolumab. V and J are TRBV2 and TRBJ1-4; possibly TRBD1 for D (5 bases). This clonotype was sampled from a human donor with classical Hodgkin lymphoma. The CDR3 is CASSEILTAEKLFF. In DNA form, the CDR3 reads TGTGCCAGCAGTGAGATTTTGACAGCTGAAAAACTGTTTTTT.